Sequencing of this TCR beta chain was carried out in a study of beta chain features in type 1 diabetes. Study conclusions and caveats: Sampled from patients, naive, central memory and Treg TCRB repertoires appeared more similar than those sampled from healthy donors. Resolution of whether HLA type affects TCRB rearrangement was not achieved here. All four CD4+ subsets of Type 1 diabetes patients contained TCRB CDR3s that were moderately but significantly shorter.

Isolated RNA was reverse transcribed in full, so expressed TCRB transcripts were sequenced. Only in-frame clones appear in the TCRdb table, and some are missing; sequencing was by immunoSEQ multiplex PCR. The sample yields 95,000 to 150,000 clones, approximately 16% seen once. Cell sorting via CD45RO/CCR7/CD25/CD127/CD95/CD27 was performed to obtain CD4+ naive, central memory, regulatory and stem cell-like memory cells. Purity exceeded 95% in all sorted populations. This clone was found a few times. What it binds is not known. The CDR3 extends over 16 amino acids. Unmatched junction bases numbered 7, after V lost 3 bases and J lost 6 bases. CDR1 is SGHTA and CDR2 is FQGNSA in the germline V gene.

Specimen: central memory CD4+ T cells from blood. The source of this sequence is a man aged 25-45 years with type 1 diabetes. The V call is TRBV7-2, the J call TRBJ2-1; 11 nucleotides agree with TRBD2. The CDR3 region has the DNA TGTGCCAGCAGCTTGGCCGGGACTAGCGGTACCAATGAGCAGTTCTTC. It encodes CASSLAGTSGTNEQFF.